The following is a TCR beta chain sequence with its context. The target antigen is unknown. The sample originates from a study of T cell repertoires in cytomegalovirus infection. Study overall: Public TCR beta signatures were indicative of both CMV infection and a matching HLA type. General study findings and limits: Cumulative frequency of public TCR beta families picked out carriers of CMV plus the relevant HLA. The ex vivo response was dominated by HLA-C-restricted CMV-specific TCR beta clonotypes.

TCRdb processed the reads anew with MiXCR; each CDR3 protein has one entry. The sample has hundreds of thousands of distinct CDR3 sequences, 9.6% seen once. The CDR3 has 16 amino acids. Germline V lookup: CDR1 SGHDT, CDR2 YYEEEE. Deletions cut 0 bases from V and 5 bases from J, with 12 bases between. The receptor's source is a human donor in good health (CMV status not recorded). Some clones in this sample may be carry-over from other donors' samples. The V gene is TRBV5-6, the J gene TRBJ1-6; TRBD1 might be the D (5 bases). Sequencing input: PBMCs. The CDR3 sequence is CASSLGTLNNNSPLHF. CDR3 sequence (DNA): TGTGCCAGCAGCTTGGGGACATTAAATAATAATTCACCCCTCCACTTT.